This T cell receptor beta chain emerged from a study of response to subunit inactivated influenza vaccine. TCRdb re-derived calls from the RT-PCR reads in MiXCR, one entry per CDR3 protein. Of 150,000 to 200,000 distinct CDR3 sequences listed, about an eighth were seen once; the top ten hold less than 30%. These same data were also listed under a study on T cells expressing NK-cell markers. That source reports: 5'RACE template switching with UMIs produced the TCR beta cDNA.

The receptor was derived from a man over 45 who received an inactivated influenza vaccine. The material sequenced was CD8+ T cells sorted from PBMCs, taken approximately 13 days after vaccination.

Here the CDR3 DNA reads TGCAGTGCTAGCGGGACTAGCGGGAGCCACGAGCAGTACTTC. Its protein is CSASGTSGSHEQYF. V usage is TRBV20-1 and J usage is TRBJ2-7; 14 bases are a match to TRBD2. With 3 bases clipped from V and 5 bases from J, the junction kept 3 bases outside the gene matches. The CDR3 has 14 amino acids. The germline V gene encodes CDR1 DFQATT and CDR2 SNEGSKA (reference sequence).